This TCR beta chain stems from a study of T cells in Graves' hyperthyroidism and ophthalmopathy. General observations from the study: Most clonotypes that expanded in the thyroid above 0.001 also showed up in blood.

The V end lost 1 base, the J end lost 4 bases, and 15 bases lay between the germline ends. CDR3 length equals 15 residues. CDR1 is SGDLS, CDR2 YYNGEE, per germline. Researchers took RNA transcripts and amplified the TCR beta CDR3 regions from them. An initial round of RT-PCR targeting the TCR CDR3 relied on the HTBI primer set. Via MiXCR, TCRdb re-called the multiplex PCR reads, giving one row per CDR3 protein. The sample carries 490,000 or so distinct CDR3 sequences, about 16% recorded once. Concerning this clonotype: Its target is unknown.

The TCR sequence derives from a woman in her 30s with Graves' ophthalmopathy. The sample was blood. V is TRBV9 and J is TRBJ2-7, with a possible D match to TRBD1 (8 bases). The CDR3 nucleotides read TGTGCCAGCAGCGTACAGGACAGGGAGGGGTACGAGCAGTACTTC. Its protein product is CASSVQDREGYEQYF.